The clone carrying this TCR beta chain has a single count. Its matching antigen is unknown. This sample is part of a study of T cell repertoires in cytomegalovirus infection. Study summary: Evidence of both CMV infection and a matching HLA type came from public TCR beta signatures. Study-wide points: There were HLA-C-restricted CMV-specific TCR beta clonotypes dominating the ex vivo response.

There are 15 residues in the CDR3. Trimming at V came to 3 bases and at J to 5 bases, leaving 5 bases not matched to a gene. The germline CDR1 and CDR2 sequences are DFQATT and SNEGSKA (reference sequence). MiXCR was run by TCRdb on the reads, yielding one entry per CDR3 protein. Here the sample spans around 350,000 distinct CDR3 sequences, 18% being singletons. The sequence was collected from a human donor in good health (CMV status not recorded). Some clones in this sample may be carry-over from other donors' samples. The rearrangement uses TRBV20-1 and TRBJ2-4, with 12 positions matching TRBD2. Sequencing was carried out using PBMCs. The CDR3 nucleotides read TGCAGTGCTAGCGGTCTAGCGGGAGGGGAAAACATTCAGTACTTC. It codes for CSASGLAGGENIQYF.